These T cell receptor beta chains were read from a single sample in a study of blood T cell repertoires in COVID-19. Profiled with immunoSEQ multiplex PCR; TCRdb holds only in-frame clones, not every one. The sample holds roughly 190,000 clones; less than 95% are singletons and the top ten take roughly 0.76%. The source material was peripheral blood. The receptors here all came from a man in his thirties or forties with COVID-19, enrolled during active disease. The CDR3 runs from the conserved cysteine through the conserved F or W. A D gene is named only where the DNA matches it firmly. For some rows the clone size is stated as once, few or many, or as a class when expanded; others skip it.

>NA|TRBJ2-5|NA|TRBV6-5
TGTGCCAGCATAATAATGGGAGCGGAGACCCAGTACTTC
CASIIMGAETQYF
>NA|TRBJ1-2|TRBD1|TRBV6-5
TGTGCCAGCAGACCCGGGACAGGGCCTAACTATGGCTACACCTTC
CASRPGTGPNYGYTF
>NA|TRBJ1-1|NA|TRBV7-3
TGTGCCAGCAGCCTACAGGGCGGCACTGAAGCTTTCTTT
CASSLQGGTEAFF
>once|TRBJ2-5|NA|TRBV6-5
TGTGCCAGCAGTTACGCAGGGGCAGAGACCCAGTACTTC
CASSYAGAETQYF
>NA|TRBJ2-7|TRBD2|TRBV20-1
TGCAGTGCTAGTAATCCGGGACTAGCGGGGAGCGAGCAGTACTTC
CSASNPGLAGSEQYF
>NA|TRBJ2-2|TRBD2|TRBV7-3
TGTGCCAGCAGCCCAGCGGGGGGGCTTTCCGGGGAGCTGTTTTTT
CASSPAGGLSGELFF
>NA|TRBJ1-1|NA|TRBV11-2
TGTGCCAGCAGCTTAAATGTGGCCAACACTGAAGCTTTCTTT
CASSLNVANTEAFF
>NA|TRBJ1-2|NA|TRBV19
TGTGCCAGTCGATCCTCGGGATCCTCAATCTATGGCTACACCTTC
CASRSSGSSIYGYTF
>NA|TRBJ2-7|TRBD1|TRBV30
TGTGCCTGGAGCCCACCCCCGACAGGGCGTGAGCAGTACTTC
CAWSPPPTGREQYF
>NA|TRBJ1-1|TRBD1|TRBV6-5
TGTGCCAGCAGTTACTCGTTGACAGGGGGCCGGACTGAAGCTTTCTTT
CASSYSLTGGRTEAFF
>NA|TRBJ2-7|TRBD2|TRBV4-1
TGCGCCAGCAGCCAAGAAGCGGGGGCACCCTCCTACGAGCAGTACTTC
CASSQEAGAPSYEQYF
>NA|TRBJ2-7|NA|TRBV9
TGTGCCAGCAGCGTAGCAGGGGCCGCCTCCTACGAGCAGTACTTC
CASSVAGAASYEQYF
>few|TRBJ1-1|NA|TRBV11-2
TGTGCCAGCAGCTTAGAGGGGGGAGCTTTCTTT
CASSLEGGAFF
>NA|TRBJ1-5|NA|TRBV7-9
TGTGCCAGCAGCGCGACAGGTTCGAGCAATCAGCCCCAGCATTTT
CASSATGSSNQPQHF
>NA|TRBJ1-2|TRBD1|TRBV9
TGTGCCAGCAGCGTAGAGGGACAGGGGAACTATGGCTACACCTTC
CASSVEGQGNYGYTF
>NA|TRBJ1-1|TRBD1|TRBV5-1
TGCGCCAGCAGCGACCAGGGGGCGCAGACTGAAGCTTTCTTT
CASSDQGAQTEAFF
>NA|TRBJ2-7|TRBD2|TRBV6-5
TGTGCCAGCAGTTACTCGGGCGGGGGGGACTACGAGCAGTACTTC
CASSYSGGGDYEQYF
>NA|TRBJ2-1|TRBD2|TRBV4-1
TGCGCCACCGGACTAGCGGGGGGCTATGAGCAGTTCTTC
CATGLAGGYEQFF
>NA|TRBJ1-5|TRBD1|TRBV5-1
TGCGCCAGCAGCTGGGGGACAGGCCCGGATCAGCCCCAGCATTTT
CASSWGTGPDQPQHF
>NA|TRBJ1-2|TRBD1|TRBV19
TGTGCCAGTAGTATGGGGGACAGGTTATCTTGGAACTATGGCTACACCTTC
CASSMGDRLSWNYGYTF
>NA|TRBJ2-1|NA|TRBV2
TGTGCCAGCAGTGGAGCCGGGAACAATGAGCAGTTCTTC
CASSGAGNNEQFF
>NA|TRBJ2-1|NA|TRBV7-9
TGTGCCAGCAGCCCAACTGCCGGGATCCCTATGGATGAGCAGTTCTTC
CASSPTAGIPMDEQFF
>NA|TRBJ2-7|NA|TRBV15
TGTGCCACCAGCAGAGACGTACAGCAGAGCGAGCAGTACTTC
CATSRDVQQSEQYF
>once|TRBJ1-4|NA|TRBV4-1
TGCGCCAGCAGCCAACAGGACTATCGTGAAAAACTGTTTTTT
CASSQQDYREKLFF
>NA|TRBJ1-4|TRBD1|TRBV6-5
TGTGCCAGCAGCGGGACAGCTAATGAAAAACTGTTTTTT
CASSGTANEKLFF
>NA|TRBJ2-2|TRBD2|TRBV14
TGTGCCAGCAGACAACTAGCGGGGCCCATTGAGGGCACCGGGGAGCTGTTTTTT
CASRQLAGPIEGTGELFF
>NA|TRBJ2-3|NA|TRBV29-1
TGCAGCGCCCGGAGCACAGATACGCAGTATTTT
CSARSTDTQYF
>once|TRBJ1-5|NA|TRBV7-9
TGTGCCAGCAGCGCACAGGGTCCTCAGGGGCCCCAGCATTTT
CASSAQGPQGPQHF
>NA|TRBJ2-1|TRBD2|TRBV6-1
TGTGCCAGCAGTGAACAGGGAGGGAACAATGAGCAGTTCTTC
CASSEQGGNNEQFF
>once|TRBJ2-2|NA|TRBV29-1
TGCAGCGCATCACGCGGGGGAAACAGGGAGCCGAACACCGGGGAGCTGTTTTTT
CSASRGGNREPNTGELFF
>NA|TRBJ2-3|NA|TRBV13
TGTGCCAGCAGCTTAGATTCTCTACTAGCAGATACGCAGTATTTT
CASSLDSLLADTQYF
>NA|TRBJ2-1|TRBD2|TRBV11-3
TGTGCCAGCAGCAACCCGGGGGGGCTTGAGCAGTTCTTC
CASSNPGGLEQFF
>NA|TRBJ1-2|TRBD1|TRBV6-5
TGTGCCAGCAGTACGCGAGGTCAGGGGGGCTATGGCTACACCTTC
CASSTRGQGGYGYTF
>NA|TRBJ1-2|NA|TRBV6-5
TGTGCCACCCGACGAAGGAGGGATGACGCCTATGGCTACACCTTC
CATRRRRDDAYGYTF
>NA|TRBJ2-2|TRBD2|TRBV19
TGTGCCAGCGCGCGGGAGGGGCGCACCGGGGAGCTGTTTTTT
CASAREGRTGELFF
>NA|TRBJ1-1|TRBD1|TRBV6-6
TGTGCCAGCAGTCTTTACCTGACAGGGGTGGGCACTGAAGCTTTCTTT
CASSLYLTGVGTEAFF
>NA|TRBJ2-2|NA|TRBV5-6
TGTGCCAGCAGCTTCGGGGGGCCCGGGGAGCTGTTTTTT
CASSFGGPGELFF